The rows below give T cell receptor beta chains drawn from one sample of a study of T-cell reconstitution after alpha-beta-depleted transplantation in children. TCRdb analysed the PCR reads with MiXCR anew, one entry per CDR3 protein. The table lists about 980,000 distinct CDR3 sequences, about 29% of them singletons. This sample comprised PBMCs, mostly from graft donor cells, obtained 360 days after TCRalphabeta/CD19-depleted stem cell transplant. These receptors originate from a boy in the first two years of life who had a stem cell transplant for SCID, so the T cells may come from the graft donor. Both conserved end residues are part of each CDR3. D genes are given only for firm matches. Size is stated for part of the rows, as once, few or many counts, or as a class when the clone is expanded.

V: TRBV12-3/TRBV12-4
J: TRBJ2-3
size: few
D: .
DNA: TGTGCCAGCACTCCCTTCCCCAGGTACACAGATACGCAGTATTTT
CDR3: CASTPFPRYTDTQYF

V: TRBV4-1
J: TRBJ1-2
size: .
D: TRBD1
DNA: TGCGCCAGCAGCCAAGGAATGAGGGGGCTGGTCGACTATGGCTACACCTTC
CDR3: CASSQGMRGLVDYGYTF

V: TRBV20-1
J: TRBJ1-1
size: few
D: .
DNA: TGCAGTGCTAGAGATCGGGTAGTTCAAGGCGAAGCTTTCTTT
CDR3: CSARDRVVQGEAFF

V: TRBV12-3/TRBV12-4
J: TRBJ2-5
size: .
D: .
DNA: TGTGCCAGCAGTTTAATCGCTGTCCGGCCGGGGACCCAGTACTTC
CDR3: CASSLIAVRPGTQYF

V: TRBV24-1
J: TRBJ2-3
size: few
D: .
DNA: TGTGCCACCAGTAGCGGAGTCACGCAGTATTTT
CDR3: CATSSGVTQYF

V: TRBV27
J: TRBJ2-5
size: few
D: .
DNA: TGTGCCAGCAGTTTAGTGGGTAGAAGGCAAGAGACCCAGTACTTC
CDR3: CASSLVGRRQETQYF

V: TRBV28
J: TRBJ1-6
size: few
D: .
DNA: TGTGCCAGCAGCCCGGAGGCCGTCTCCTATAATTCACCCCTCCACTTT
CDR3: CASSPEAVSYNSPLHF

V: TRBV4-1
J: TRBJ1-2
size: few
D: .
DNA: TGCGCCAGCAGCCAAGAGTGGGGGGTAACGTGGGGCTACACCTTC
CDR3: CASSQEWGVTWGYTF

V: TRBV2
J: TRBJ2-5
size: .
D: .
DNA: TGTGCCAGCAGTCCCGCGCGATCCGACAGCTGGGAGACCCAGTACTTC
CDR3: CASSPARSDSWETQYF

V: TRBV2
J: TRBJ1-4
size: many
D: .
DNA: TGTGCCAGCAGTGTGGGAAGGGAACTGTTTTTT
CDR3: CASSVGRELFF

V: TRBV27
J: TRBJ2-4
size: few
D: TRBD1
DNA: TGTGCCAGCAGTTTATCGGGACAGGGAAACATTCAGTACTTC
CDR3: CASSLSGQGNIQYF

V: TRBV28
J: TRBJ1-3
size: .
D: .
DNA: TGTGCCAGCAGTCCCCCCATCGGCTCCCTGAGCTCTGGAAACACCATATATTTT
CDR3: CASSPPIGSLSSGNTIYF

V: TRBV7-2
J: TRBJ1-1
size: .
D: .
DNA: TGTGCCAGCAGCTTAGTACGTTGGGAGATTAATGAAGCTTTCTTT
CDR3: CASSLVRWEINEAFF

V: TRBV3-1
J: TRBJ1-2
size: .
D: TRBD1
DNA: TGTGCCAGCAGCCAAGCCAGGACAGGGGGATATGGCTACACCTTC
CDR3: CASSQARTGGYGYTF

V: TRBV20-1
J: TRBJ2-2
size: many
D: .
DNA: TGCAGTGCTAGAGCTTTGCGGGACAGCAACACCGGGGAGCTGTTTTTT
CDR3: CSARALRDSNTGELFF

V: TRBV6-1
J: TRBJ2-7
size: .
D: TRBD1
DNA: TGTGACACCTCTAATACCGGGACAGGAGCCTACGAGCAGTACTTC
CDR3: CDTSNTGTGAYEQYF

V: TRBV15
J: TRBJ2-1
size: many
D: .
DNA: TGTGCCACCAGCAGACCTTGGAGCCCTGAGCAGTTCTTC
CDR3: CATSRPWSPEQFF

V: TRBV4-3
J: TRBJ1-2
size: few
D: .
DNA: TGCGCCAGCAGCCAAGACCCGGCACCGTATGGCTACACCTTC
CDR3: CASSQDPAPYGYTF

V: TRBV9
J: TRBJ2-6
size: once
D: .
DNA: TGTGCCAGCAGCGCTTCAACTGGGGCCAACGTCCTGACTTTC
CDR3: CASSASTGANVLTF

V: TRBV28
J: TRBJ2-7
size: few
D: .
DNA: TGTGCCAGCAGACGACACGGAGTTGGGGAGCAGTACTTC
CDR3: CASRRHGVGEQYF

V: TRBV20-1
J: TRBJ2-1
size: .
D: TRBD2
DNA: TGCAGTGCAAATAGCGGGGGAGTCTACAATGAGCAGTTCTTC
CDR3: CSANSGGVYNEQFF

V: TRBV7-3
J: TRBJ1-1
size: few
D: .
DNA: TGTGCCAGCAGCTTTTCGGTCGACACTGAAGCTTTCTTT
CDR3: CASSFSVDTEAFF

V: TRBV20-1
J: TRBJ2-1
size: .
D: TRBD2
DNA: TGCAGTGCGCGTACGGGGGGACTCGGCAATGAGCAGTTCTTC
CDR3: CSARTGGLGNEQFF

V: TRBV29-1
J: TRBJ1-1
size: .
D: .
DNA: TGCAGCGTTGAGGGGGGGGATACTGAAGCTTTCTTT
CDR3: CSVEGGDTEAFF

V: TRBV6-1
J: TRBJ1-4
size: .
D: .
DNA: TGTGCCAGCAGCCCCGGGACCGTATTTAATGAAAAACTGTTTTTT
CDR3: CASSPGTVFNEKLFF

V: TRBV5-1
J: TRBJ2-7
size: few
D: .
DNA: TGCGCCAGCAGCCCTACAGCAGGACCCTACGAGCAGTACTTC
CDR3: CASSPTAGPYEQYF

V: TRBV20-1
J: TRBJ2-3
size: many
D: .
DNA: TGCAGTGCTGGGACCTCCACAGATACGCAGTATTTT
CDR3: CSAGTSTDTQYF

V: TRBV20-1
J: TRBJ2-6
size: .
D: .
DNA: TGCAGTGCTAGGGACAGTGCCCCTGGGGCCAACGTCCTGACTTTC
CDR3: CSARDSAPGANVLTF

V: TRBV12-3/TRBV12-4
J: TRBJ2-1
size: .
D: TRBD2
DNA: TGTGCCAGCAAACCCGGAGCGGGGGGGCAACGGGAGCAGTTCTTC
CDR3: CASKPGAGGQREQFF

V: TRBV9
J: TRBJ2-2
size: .
D: .
DNA: TGTGCCAGCAGCCCCCCCCTGAGGGGGGGCGACGGGGAGCTGTTTTTT
CDR3: CASSPPLRGGDGELFF

V: TRBV20-1
J: TRBJ2-3
size: few
D: TRBD2
DNA: TGCAGTGCTGGGCCAGCGGGGGTACGCACAGATACGCAGTATTTT
CDR3: CSAGPAGVRTDTQYF

V: TRBV28
J: TRBJ1-5
size: few
D: .
DNA: TGTGCCAGCAGACCAAAGGGGGGGTTGGTCGCGATATTGAGCAATCAGCCCCAGCATTTT
CDR3: CASRPKGGLVAILSNQPQHF

V: TRBV5-5
J: TRBJ2-2
size: .
D: .
DNA: TGTGCCAGCAGCTTCCTTGCGGCCGGGGAGCTGTTTTTT
CDR3: CASSFLAAGELFF

V: TRBV5-1
J: TRBJ2-5
size: .
D: .
DNA: TGCGCCAGCGGCAGGGCGGGCCAAGAGACCCTGTACTTC
CDR3: CASGRAGQETLYF

V: TRBV11-2
J: TRBJ2-7
size: .
D: TRBD1
DNA: TGTGCCAGCAGCCTCCTCGACAGGGGGTACGACGAGCAGTACTTC
CDR3: CASSLLDRGYDEQYF

V: TRBV19
J: TRBJ2-4
size: .
D: .
DNA: TGTGCCAGTAGGCAGGACAGAAGTGGGACCAAAAACATTCAGTACTTC
CDR3: CASRQDRSGTKNIQYF

V: TRBV4-3
J: TRBJ2-5
size: .
D: TRBD1
DNA: TGCGCCAGCAGCCAAGCGCGCTGGGACAGACAAGAGACCCAGTACTTC
CDR3: CASSQARWDRQETQYF

V: TRBV12-3/TRBV12-4
J: TRBJ2-3
size: .
D: TRBD2
DNA: TGTGCCAGCAGTCGTCCCCGGACTAGCGGCGGGGGGGATACGCAGTATTTT
CDR3: CASSRPRTSGGGDTQYF

V: TRBV20-1
J: TRBJ2-6
size: few
D: .
DNA: TGCAGTGCTTCCCCCGGGTCTGGGGCCAACGTCCTGACTTTC
CDR3: CSASPGSGANVLTF

V: TRBV12-3/TRBV12-4
J: TRBJ1-1
size: .
D: .
DNA: TGTGCCAGCAGCGACAGGATTGAAGCTTTCTTT
CDR3: CASSDRIEAFF

V: TRBV10-2
J: TRBJ1-1
size: many
D: TRBD1
DNA: TGCGCCAGCCGGGACAGGGTGGGGAACACTGAAGCTTTCTTT
CDR3: CASRDRVGNTEAFF

V: TRBV7-2
J: TRBJ2-3
size: many
D: .
DNA: TGTGCCAGCAGCCTCCCGGGGGCAGATACGCAGTATTTT
CDR3: CASSLPGADTQYF

V: TRBV12-3/TRBV12-4
J: TRBJ2-6
size: few
D: TRBD1
DNA: TGTGCCTCCTCGATGAGGGGGCACGGGGCCAACGTCCTGACTTTC
CDR3: CASSMRGHGANVLTF

V: TRBV24-1
J: TRBJ2-2
size: many
D: .
DNA: TGTGCCACCAGTGATGCCGGAAAGAACACCGGGGAGCTGTTTTTT
CDR3: CATSDAGKNTGELFF

V: TRBV4-2
J: TRBJ1-5
size: .
D: .
DNA: TGTGCCAGCAGCCAAGAGTTCTGGACCGGGTATTGGAGCAATCAGCCCCAGCATTTT
CDR3: CASSQEFWTGYWSNQPQHF

V: TRBV5-5
J: TRBJ2-2
size: .
D: TRBD1
DNA: TGTGCCAGCAGCTTGTACCGACAGGGTTTGAAGACCGGGGAGCTGTTTTTT
CDR3: CASSLYRQGLKTGELFF

V: TRBV6-5
J: TRBJ2-1
size: few
D: .
DNA: TGTGCCAGCAGTTACTCCACAGGGATCAATGAGCAGTTCTTC
CDR3: CASSYSTGINEQFF

V: TRBV15
J: TRBJ2-1
size: few
D: TRBD1
DNA: TGTGCCACCAGCGTTGAATCCGGGACAGGTTTAGGTGAGCAGTTCTTC
CDR3: CATSVESGTGLGEQFF

V: TRBV6-1
J: TRBJ2-7
size: few
D: .
DNA: TGTGCCAGCTTAGACAGCTCCTACGAGCAGTACTTC
CDR3: CASLDSSYEQYF

V: TRBV25-1
J: TRBJ1-4
size: few
D: .
DNA: TGTGCCAGCAGTGAATCTCTGCCATACAAGAACGAAAAACTGTTTTTT
CDR3: CASSESLPYKNEKLFF

V: TRBV4-1
J: TRBJ2-7
size: .
D: .
DNA: TGCGCCAGCAGCCAAGATGAACGCGACGAGCAGTACTTC
CDR3: CASSQDERDEQYF